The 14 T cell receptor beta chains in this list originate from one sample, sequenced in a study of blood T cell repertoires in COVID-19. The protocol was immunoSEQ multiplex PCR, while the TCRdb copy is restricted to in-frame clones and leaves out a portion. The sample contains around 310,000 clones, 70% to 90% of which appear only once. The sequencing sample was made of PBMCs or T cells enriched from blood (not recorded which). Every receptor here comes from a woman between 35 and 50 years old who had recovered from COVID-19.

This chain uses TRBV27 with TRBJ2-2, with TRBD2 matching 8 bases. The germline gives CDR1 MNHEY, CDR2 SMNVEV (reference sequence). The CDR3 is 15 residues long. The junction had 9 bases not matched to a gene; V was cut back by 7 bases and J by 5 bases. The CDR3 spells CASTTQRERTGELFF. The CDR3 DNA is TGTGCCAGCACCACACAGCGGGAGAGAACCGGGGAGCTGTTTTTT.

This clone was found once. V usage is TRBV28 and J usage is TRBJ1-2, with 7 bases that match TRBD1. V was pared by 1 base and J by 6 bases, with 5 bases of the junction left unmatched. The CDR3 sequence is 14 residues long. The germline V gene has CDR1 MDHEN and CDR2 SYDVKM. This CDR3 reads CASSLLTGTDGYTF. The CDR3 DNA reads TGTGCCAGCAGTTTATTGACAGGGACCGATGGCTACACCTTC.

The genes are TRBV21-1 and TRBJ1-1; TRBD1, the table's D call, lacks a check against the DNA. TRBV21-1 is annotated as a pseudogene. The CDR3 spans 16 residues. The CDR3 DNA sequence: TGTGCCAGCAGCTCCCGGGACAGGGGTTGGTGGGCTGAAGCTTTCTTT. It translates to CASSSRDRGWWAEAFF.

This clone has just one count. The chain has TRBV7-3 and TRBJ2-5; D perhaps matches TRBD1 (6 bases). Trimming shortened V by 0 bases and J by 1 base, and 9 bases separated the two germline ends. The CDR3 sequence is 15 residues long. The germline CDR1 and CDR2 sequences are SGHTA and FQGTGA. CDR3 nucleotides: TGTGCCAGCAGCTTAACTGCGACAGGCCAAGAGACCCAGTACTTC. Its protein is CASSLTATGQETQYF.

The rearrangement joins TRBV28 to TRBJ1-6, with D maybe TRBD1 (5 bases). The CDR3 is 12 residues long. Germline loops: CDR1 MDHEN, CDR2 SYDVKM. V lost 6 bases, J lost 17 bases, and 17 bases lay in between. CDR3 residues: CASSLEGSYVHF. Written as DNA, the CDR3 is TGTGCCAGCAGCTTGGAGGGGTCCTACGTCCACTTT.

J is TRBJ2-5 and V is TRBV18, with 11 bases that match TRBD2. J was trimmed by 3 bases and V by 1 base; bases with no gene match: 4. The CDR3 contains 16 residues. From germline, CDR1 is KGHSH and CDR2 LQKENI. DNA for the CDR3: TGTGCCAGCTCACCACGGGAGACTAGCGGGGAAGAGACCCAGTACTTC. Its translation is CASSPRETSGEETQYF. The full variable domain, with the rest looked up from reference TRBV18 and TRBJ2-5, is NAGVMQNPRHLVRRRGQEARLRCSPMKGHSHVYWYRQLPEEGLKFMVYLQKENIIDESGMPKERFSAEFPKEGPSILRIQQVVRGDSAAYFCASSPRETSGEETQYFGPGTRLLVL.

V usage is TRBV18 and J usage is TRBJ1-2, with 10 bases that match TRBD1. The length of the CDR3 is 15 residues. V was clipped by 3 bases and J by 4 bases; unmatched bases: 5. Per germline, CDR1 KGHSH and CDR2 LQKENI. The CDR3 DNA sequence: TGTGCCAGCTCACCCCAGACAGGGGGCTCCTATGGCTACACCTTC. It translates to CASSPQTGGSYGYTF.

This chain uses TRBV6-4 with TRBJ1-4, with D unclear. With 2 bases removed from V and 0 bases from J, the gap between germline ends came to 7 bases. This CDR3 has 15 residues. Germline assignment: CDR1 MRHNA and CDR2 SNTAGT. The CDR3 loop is CASSDPLATNEKLFF. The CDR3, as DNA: TGTGCCAGCAGTGACCCCCTTGCAACTAATGAAAAACTGTTTTTT.

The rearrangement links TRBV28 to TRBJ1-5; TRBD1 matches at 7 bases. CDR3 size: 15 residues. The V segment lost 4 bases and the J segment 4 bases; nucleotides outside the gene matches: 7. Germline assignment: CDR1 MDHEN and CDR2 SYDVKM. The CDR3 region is CASSSTGDFNQPQHF. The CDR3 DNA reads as TGTGCCAGCAGTTCCACAGGGGACTTTAATCAGCCCCAGCATTTT. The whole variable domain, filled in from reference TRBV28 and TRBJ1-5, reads DVKVTQSSRYLVKRTGEKVFLECVQDMDHENMFWYRQDPGLGLRLIYFSYDVKMKEKGDIPEGYSVSREKKERFSLILESASTNQTSMYLCASSSTGDFNQPQHFGDGTRLSIL.

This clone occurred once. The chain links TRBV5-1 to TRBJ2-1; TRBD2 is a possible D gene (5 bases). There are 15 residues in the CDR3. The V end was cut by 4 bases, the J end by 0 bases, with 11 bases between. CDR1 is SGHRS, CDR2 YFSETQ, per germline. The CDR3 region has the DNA TGCGCCAGCAGCGAAGCGGCCAACTCCTACAATGAGCAGTTCTTC. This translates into CASSEAANSYNEQFF.

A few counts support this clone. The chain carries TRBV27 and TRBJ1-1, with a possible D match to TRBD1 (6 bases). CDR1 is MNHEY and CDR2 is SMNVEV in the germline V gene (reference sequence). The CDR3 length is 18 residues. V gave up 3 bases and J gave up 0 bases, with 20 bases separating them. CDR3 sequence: CASSFRAGPGVMNTEAFF. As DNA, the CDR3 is TGTGCCAGCAGTTTCCGCGCCGGGCCAGGGGTGATGAACACTGAAGCTTTCTTT.

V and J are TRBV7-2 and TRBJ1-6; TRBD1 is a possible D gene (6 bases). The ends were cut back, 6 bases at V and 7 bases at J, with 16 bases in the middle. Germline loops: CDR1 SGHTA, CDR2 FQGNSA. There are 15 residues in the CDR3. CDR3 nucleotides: TGTGCCAGCAGTACAAACAGGGTCGTGAATTCACCCCTCCACTTT. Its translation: CASSTNRVVNSPLHF.

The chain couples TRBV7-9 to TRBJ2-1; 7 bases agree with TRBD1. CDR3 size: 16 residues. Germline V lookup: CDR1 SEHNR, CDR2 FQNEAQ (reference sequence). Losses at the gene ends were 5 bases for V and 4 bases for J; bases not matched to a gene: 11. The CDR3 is CASSTRTGIEYNEQFF. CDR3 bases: TGTGCCAGCAGCACCAGGACAGGAATCGAATACAATGAGCAGTTCTTC.

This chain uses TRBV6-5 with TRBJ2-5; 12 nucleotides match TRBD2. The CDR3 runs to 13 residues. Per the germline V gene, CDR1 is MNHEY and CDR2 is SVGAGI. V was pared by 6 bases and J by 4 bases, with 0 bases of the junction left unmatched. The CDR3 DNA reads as TGTGCCAGCAGACTAGCGGGAGGAGAGACCCAGTACTTC. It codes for CASRLAGGETQYF.